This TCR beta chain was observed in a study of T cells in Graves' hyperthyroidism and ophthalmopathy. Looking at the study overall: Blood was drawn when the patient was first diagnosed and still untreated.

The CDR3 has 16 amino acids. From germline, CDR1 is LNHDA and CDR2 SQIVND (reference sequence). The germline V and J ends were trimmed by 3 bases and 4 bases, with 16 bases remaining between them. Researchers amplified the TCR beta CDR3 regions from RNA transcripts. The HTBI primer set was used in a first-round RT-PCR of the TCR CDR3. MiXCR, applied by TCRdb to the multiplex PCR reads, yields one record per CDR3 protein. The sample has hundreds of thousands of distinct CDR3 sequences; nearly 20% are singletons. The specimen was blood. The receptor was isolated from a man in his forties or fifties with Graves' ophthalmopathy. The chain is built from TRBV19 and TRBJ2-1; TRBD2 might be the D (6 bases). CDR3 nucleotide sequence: TGTGCCAGTAGTATGCAGGCGGGACCCCCTTACAATGAGCAGTTCTTC. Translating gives CASSMQAGPPYNEQFF.